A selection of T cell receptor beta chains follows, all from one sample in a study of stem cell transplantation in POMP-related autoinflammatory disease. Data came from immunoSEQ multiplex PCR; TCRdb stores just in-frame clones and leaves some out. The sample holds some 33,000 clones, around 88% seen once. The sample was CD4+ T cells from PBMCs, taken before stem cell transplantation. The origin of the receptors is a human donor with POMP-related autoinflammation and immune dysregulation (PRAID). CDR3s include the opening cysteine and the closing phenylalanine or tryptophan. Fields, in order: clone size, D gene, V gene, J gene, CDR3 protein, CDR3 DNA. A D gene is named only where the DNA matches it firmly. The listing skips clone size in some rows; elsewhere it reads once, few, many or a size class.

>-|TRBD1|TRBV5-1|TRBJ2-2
CASSPFGTGLTGELFF
TGCGCCAGCAGCCCCTTCGGGACAGGTCTCACCGGGGAGCTGTTTTTT
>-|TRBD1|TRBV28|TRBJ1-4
CASSVDRGREKLFF
TGTGCCAGCAGTGTAGACAGGGGGCGGGAAAAACTGTTTTTT
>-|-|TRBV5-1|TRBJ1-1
CASSHVPNTEAFF
TGCGCCAGCAGCCACGTCCCGAACACTGAAGCTTTCTTT
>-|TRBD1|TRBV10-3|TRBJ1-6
CAISRTGGIDSPLHF
TGTGCCATCAGTAGGACAGGGGGAATTGATTCACCCCTCCACTTT
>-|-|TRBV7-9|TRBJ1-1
CASSLIRVGNTEAFF
TGTGCCAGCAGCTTAATAAGGGTAGGGAACACTGAAGCTTTCTTT
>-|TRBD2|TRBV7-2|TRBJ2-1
CASSSGLDQFF
TGTGCCAGCAGTTCCGGACTAGACCAGTTCTTC
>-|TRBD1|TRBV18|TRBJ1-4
CASSPPRQGLTNEKLFF
TGTGCCAGCTCACCACCCCGACAGGGTCTTACTAATGAAAAACTGTTTTTT
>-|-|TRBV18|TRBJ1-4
CASSTRKGDEKLFF
TGTGCCAGCTCCACGCGGAAAGGGGATGAAAAACTGTTTTTT
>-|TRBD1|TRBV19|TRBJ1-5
CASSAGTGVNQPQHF
TGTGCCAGTAGTGCCGGGACAGGGGTCAATCAGCCCCAGCATTTT
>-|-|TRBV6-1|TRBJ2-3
CASRFGPDTQYF
TGTGCCAGCAGATTCGGGCCAGATACGCAGTATTTT
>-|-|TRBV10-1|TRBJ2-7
CASSEDNYEQYF
TGCGCCAGCAGTGAGGACAACTACGAGCAGTACTTC
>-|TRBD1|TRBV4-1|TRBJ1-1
CASSGTGASNTEAFF
TGCGCCAGCAGCGGGACAGGGGCCTCCAACACTGAAGCTTTCTTT
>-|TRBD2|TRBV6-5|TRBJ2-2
CASSLAGGTTGELFF
TGTGCCAGCAGTTTAGCGGGGGGAACTACCGGGGAGCTGTTTTTT
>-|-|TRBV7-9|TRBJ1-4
CASSPTGGFGEKLFF
TGTGCCAGCAGCCCCACGGGCGGCTTTGGGGAAAAACTGTTTTTT
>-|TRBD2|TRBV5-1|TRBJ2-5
CASSVGLAGFSETQYF
TGCGCCAGCAGCGTGGGACTAGCGGGGTTTTCAGAGACCCAGTACTTC
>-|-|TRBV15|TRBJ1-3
CATRGFFSGNTIYF
TGTGCCACCAGAGGCTTTTTCTCTGGAAACACCATATATTTT
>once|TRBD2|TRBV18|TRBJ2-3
CASSGLAGLDTQYF
TGTGCCAGCTCAGGCCTAGCGGGATTAGATACGCAGTATTTT
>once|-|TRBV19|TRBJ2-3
CASSPEKGTSTDTQYF
TGTGCCAGTAGTCCCGAGAAGGGGACTAGCACAGATACGCAGTATTTT
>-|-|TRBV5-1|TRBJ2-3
CASSLVSGTDTQYF
TGCGCCAGCAGCTTGGTGTCTGGCACAGATACGCAGTATTTT
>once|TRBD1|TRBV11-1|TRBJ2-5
CASSATGQQETQYF
TGTGCCAGCAGCGCGACAGGGCAACAAGAGACCCAGTACTTC
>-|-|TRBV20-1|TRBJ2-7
CSARMPYEQYF
TGCAGTGCTCGGATGCCCTACGAGCAGTACTTC
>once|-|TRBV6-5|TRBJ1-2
CASSSSFYGYTF
-
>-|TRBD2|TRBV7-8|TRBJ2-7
CASSLSLAGAGEQYF
TGTGCCAGCAGCTTATCTTTGGCGGGAGCGGGCGAGCAGTACTTC
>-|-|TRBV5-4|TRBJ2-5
CASSSGGNNQETQYF
TGTGCCAGCAGCTCGGGTGGAAACAACCAAGAGACCCAGTACTTC
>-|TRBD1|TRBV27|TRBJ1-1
CASSLSGQGDTEAFF
TGTGCCAGCAGTTTATCAGGACAGGGGGACACTGAAGCTTTCTTT
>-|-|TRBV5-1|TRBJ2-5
CASSLAGTPTETQYF
TGCGCCAGCAGCTTGGCCGGGACCCCCACGGAGACCCAGTACTTC
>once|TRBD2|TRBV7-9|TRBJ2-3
CASSLTSGTDTQYF
TGTGCCAGCAGCTTAACTAGCGGCACAGATACGCAGTATTTT
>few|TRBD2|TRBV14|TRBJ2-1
CASSHGGGSYNEQFF
TGTGCCAGCAGCCATGGCGGGGGCTCCTACAATGAGCAGTTCTTC
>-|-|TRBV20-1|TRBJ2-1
CSASGRVAEFF
TGCAGTGCTAGCGGGAGAGTCGCAGAGTTCTTC
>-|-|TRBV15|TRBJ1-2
CATSRDRGGGSYTF
TGTGCCACCAGCAGAGATAGAGGGGGTGGGAGCTACACCTTC
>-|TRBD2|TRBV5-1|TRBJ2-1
CASSFLSGSPPSEQFF
TGCGCCAGCAGCTTCCTTAGCGGGAGTCCCCCCAGTGAGCAGTTCTTC
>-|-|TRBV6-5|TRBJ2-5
CASSHLDSSTTQYF
TGTGCCAGCAGCCACCTGGACTCGTCAACGACCCAGTACTTC
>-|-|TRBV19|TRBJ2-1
CASSLVNEQFF
TGTGCCAGTAGTTTAGTCAATGAGCAGTTCTTC
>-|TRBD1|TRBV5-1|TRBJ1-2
CASSFGTGGQGYTF
TGCGCCAGCAGCTTTGGGACAGGGGGCCAGGGCTACACCTTC
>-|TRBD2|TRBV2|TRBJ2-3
CASIKAGGFYQGTDTQYF
TGTGCCAGCATCAAAGCGGGAGGCTTCTACCAAGGCACAGATACGCAGTATTTT
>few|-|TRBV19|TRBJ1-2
CASSIPGREGYTF
TGTGCCAGTAGTATTCCGGGCAGGGAAGGCTACACCTTC
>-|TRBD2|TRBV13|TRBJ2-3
CASSPMGLAGLQGDTQYF
TGTGCCAGCAGCCCCATGGGACTAGCGGGACTTCAAGGGGATACGCAGTATTTT
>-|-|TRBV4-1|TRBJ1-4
CASSLRRAGGRLTNEKLFF
TGCGCCAGCAGCCTAAGGAGGGCCGGGGGGCGTCTAACTAATGAAAAACTGTTTTTT
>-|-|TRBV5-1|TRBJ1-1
CASSPLLNGGAFF
TGCGCCAGCAGTCCCTTATTGAACGGCGGTGCTTTCTTT
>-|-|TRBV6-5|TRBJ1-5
CASSASGTGEPQHF
TGTGCCAGCAGTGCGTCCGGGACGGGGGAGCCCCAGCATTTT